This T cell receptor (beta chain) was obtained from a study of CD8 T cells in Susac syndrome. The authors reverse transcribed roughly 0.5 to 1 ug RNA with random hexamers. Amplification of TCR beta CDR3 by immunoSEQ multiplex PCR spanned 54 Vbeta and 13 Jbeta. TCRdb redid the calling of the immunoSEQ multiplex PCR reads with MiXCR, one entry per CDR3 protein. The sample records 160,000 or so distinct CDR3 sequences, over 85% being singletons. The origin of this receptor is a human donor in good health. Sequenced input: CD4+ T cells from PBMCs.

CDR3 sequence reads: CASSPSARAEAFF. In DNA, the CDR3 is TGTGCCAGCAGCCCCAGCGCGAGAGCTGAAGCTTTCTTT. J is TRBJ1-1 and V is TRBV9; D remains unclear. The CDR3 covers 13 residues. CDR1 is SGDLS, CDR2 YYNGEE, per germline. V lost 4 bases, J lost 6 bases, and 13 bases lay in between.